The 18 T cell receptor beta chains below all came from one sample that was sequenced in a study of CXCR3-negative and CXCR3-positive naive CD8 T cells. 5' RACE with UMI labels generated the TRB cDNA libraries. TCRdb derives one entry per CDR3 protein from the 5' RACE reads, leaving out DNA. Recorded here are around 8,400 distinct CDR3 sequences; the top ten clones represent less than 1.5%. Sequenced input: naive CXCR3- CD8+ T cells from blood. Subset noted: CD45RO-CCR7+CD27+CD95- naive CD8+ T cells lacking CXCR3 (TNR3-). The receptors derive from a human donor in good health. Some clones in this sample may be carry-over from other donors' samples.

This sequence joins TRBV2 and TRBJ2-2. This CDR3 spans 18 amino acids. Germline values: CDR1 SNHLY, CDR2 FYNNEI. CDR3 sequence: CASSEALETGRLTGELFF.

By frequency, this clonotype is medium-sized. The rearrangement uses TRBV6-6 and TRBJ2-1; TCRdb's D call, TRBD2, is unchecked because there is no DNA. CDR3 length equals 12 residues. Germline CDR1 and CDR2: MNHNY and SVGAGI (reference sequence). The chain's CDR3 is CASTLGLNEQFF.

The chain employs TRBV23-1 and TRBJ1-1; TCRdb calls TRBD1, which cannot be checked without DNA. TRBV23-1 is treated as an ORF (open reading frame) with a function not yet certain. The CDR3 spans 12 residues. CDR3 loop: CASSQKQGIAFF.

Here the CDR3 reads CASSVLPGQGYEQYF. The V gene is TRBV28, the J gene TRBJ2-7; TCRdb lists TRBD1, though no DNA is available to test this call. The CDR3 is made up of 15 amino acids. The germline V gene has CDR1 MDHEN and CDR2 SYDVKM.

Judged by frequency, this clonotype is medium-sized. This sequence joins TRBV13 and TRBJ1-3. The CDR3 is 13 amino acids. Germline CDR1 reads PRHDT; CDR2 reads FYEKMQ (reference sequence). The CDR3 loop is CASSFLSGNTIYF.

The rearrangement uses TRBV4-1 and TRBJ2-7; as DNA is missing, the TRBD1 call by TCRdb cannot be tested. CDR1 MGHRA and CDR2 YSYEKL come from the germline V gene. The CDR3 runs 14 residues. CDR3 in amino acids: CASSWGDRDHEQYF.

This CDR3 is CASSLPGTNAEAFF. The chain employs TRBV4-1 and TRBJ1-1; TCRdb outputs TRBD1, but without DNA this stays unchecked. The V gene's germline CDR1 is MGHRA and CDR2 YSYEKL. The CDR3 length is 14 residues.

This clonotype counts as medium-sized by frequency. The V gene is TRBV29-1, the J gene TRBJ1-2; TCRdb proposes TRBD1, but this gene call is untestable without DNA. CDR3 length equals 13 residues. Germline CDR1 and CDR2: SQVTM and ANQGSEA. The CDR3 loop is CSVEPGQGYGYTF.

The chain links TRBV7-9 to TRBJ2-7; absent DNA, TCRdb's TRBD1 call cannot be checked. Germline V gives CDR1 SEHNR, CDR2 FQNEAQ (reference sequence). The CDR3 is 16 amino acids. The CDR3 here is CASSLIPGTVAYEQYF.

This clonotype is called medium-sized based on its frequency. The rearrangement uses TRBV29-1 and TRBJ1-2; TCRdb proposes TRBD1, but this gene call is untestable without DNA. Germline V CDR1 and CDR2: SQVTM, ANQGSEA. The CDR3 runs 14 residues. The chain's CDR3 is CSVDATGGDYGYTF.

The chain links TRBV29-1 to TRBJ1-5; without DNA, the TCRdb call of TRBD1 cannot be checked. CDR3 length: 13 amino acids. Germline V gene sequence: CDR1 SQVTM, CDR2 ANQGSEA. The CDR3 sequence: CSVRKGSNQPQHF.

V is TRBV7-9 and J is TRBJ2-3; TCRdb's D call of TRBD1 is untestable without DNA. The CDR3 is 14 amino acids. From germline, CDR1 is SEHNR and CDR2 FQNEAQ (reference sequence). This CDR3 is CASSPGANTDTQYF.

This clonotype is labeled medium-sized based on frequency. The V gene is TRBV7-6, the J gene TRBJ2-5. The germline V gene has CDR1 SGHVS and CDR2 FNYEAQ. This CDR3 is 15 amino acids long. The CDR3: CASSLYAGDQETQYF.

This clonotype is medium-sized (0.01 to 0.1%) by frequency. This CDR3 is CASSFWGNTEAFF. This sequence joins TRBV5-4 and TRBJ1-1. The germline V gene has CDR1 SGHNT and CDR2 YYREEE (reference sequence). The CDR3 length is 13 residues.

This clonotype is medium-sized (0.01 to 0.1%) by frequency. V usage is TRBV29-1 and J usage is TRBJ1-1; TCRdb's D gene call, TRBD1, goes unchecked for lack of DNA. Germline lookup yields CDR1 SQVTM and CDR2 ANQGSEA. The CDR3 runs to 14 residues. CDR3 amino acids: CSVGQGIAWTEAFF.

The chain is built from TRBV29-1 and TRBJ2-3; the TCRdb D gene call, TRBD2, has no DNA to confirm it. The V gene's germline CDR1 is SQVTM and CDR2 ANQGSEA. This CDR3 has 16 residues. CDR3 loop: CSVRGLAEKLTDTQYF.

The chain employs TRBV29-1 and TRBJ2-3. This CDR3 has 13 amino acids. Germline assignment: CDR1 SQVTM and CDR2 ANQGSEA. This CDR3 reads CSRSRRQEDTQYF.

The CDR3 loop is CASSTTPGQRYEQFF. This rearrangement joins TRBV5-4 to TRBJ2-1; TCRdb reports TRBD2, a call that lacks DNA to check it against. CDR1 is SGHNT, CDR2 YYREEE, per germline (reference sequence). The CDR3 loop spans 15 amino acids.